This is a list of T cell receptor beta chains from one sample in a study of T cell responses to AZD1222 COVID-19 vaccine. TCRdb's copy holds only in-frame clones and misses some; the assay was immunoSEQ multiplex PCR. This table holds 130,000 to 150,000 clones, roughly 90% found once. The source material was peripheral blood, sampled on day 0 of AZD1222 vaccination. The receptors were gathered from an adult in good health. The conserved cysteine and the conserved F or W are not part of the CDR3 here. Fields, in order: V gene, J gene, CDR3 protein.

V: TRBV29-1; J: TRBJ2-6; CDR3: SVSTGSGANVLT
V: TRBV6-1; J: TRBJ1-5; CDR3: ASSETGLSNQPQH
V: TRBV11-1; J: TRBJ1-3; CDR3: ASSPCCWGPGNTIY
V: TRBV6-5; J: TRBJ2-6; CDR3: ASSIYSGANVLT
V: TRBV7-8; J: TRBJ1-5; CDR3: ASSLGDSNQPQH
V: TRBV14; J: TRBJ2-4; CDR3: ASSPPPGQGLYIQY
V: TRBV28; J: TRBJ1-6; CDR3: ASSLTRLNSPLH
V: TRBV15; J: TRBJ1-5; CDR3: ATSILSNQPQH
V: TRBV5-1; J: TRBJ2-1; CDR3: ASSLIAGVNEQF
V: TRBV6-5; J: TRBJ1-2; CDR3: ASSYSTGGYT
V: TRBV13; J: TRBJ2-5; CDR3: ASSLVGDSQETQY
V: TRBV12-3/TRBV12-4; J: TRBJ1-2; CDR3: ASSTPMGYGYT
V: TRBV11-1; J: TRBJ2-5; CDR3: ASSLWGQGQETQY
V: TRBV5-6; J: TRBJ1-5; CDR3: ASSSRERGRYGNQPQH
V: TRBV24-1; J: TRBJ2-7; CDR3: ATSRGDEQY
V: TRBV4-3; J: TRBJ1-4; CDR3: ASSLRPGGSNEKLF
V: TRBV3-1/TRBV3-2; J: TRBJ2-1; CDR3: ASSQDPWGASSYNEQF
V: TRBV7-2; J: TRBJ2-7; CDR3: ASRGQGVVYEQY
V: TRBV5-1; J: TRBJ2-1; CDR3: ASSTPRDSSSDEQF
V: TRBV13; J: TRBJ2-7; CDR3: ASSLGTSFYEQY
V: TRBV5-1; J: TRBJ1-1; CDR3: ASSLDGQGQNTEAF
V: TRBV29-1; J: TRBJ2-5; CDR3: SVKRGTGQETQY
V: TRBV6-5; J: TRBJ2-1; CDR3: ASSYWTSGNNEQF
V: TRBV11-2; J: TRBJ2-1; CDR3: ASSLGQGPSHEQF
V: TRBV29-1; J: TRBJ2-5; CDR3: SVEFPQVAGVRETQY
V: TRBV9; J: TRBJ1-6; CDR3: ASSPKPGGRDSPLH
V: TRBV5-1; J: TRBJ1-2; CDR3: ASSLEGVRGYT
V: TRBV15; J: TRBJ1-2; CDR3: ATSSLAGAGGYT
V: TRBV28; J: TRBJ1-3; CDR3: ASSTRGSGNTIY